Here is one TCR beta chain with its context. Its antigen remains unidentified. No base qualities exist here, and no much larger clone lies one base off it. Taken from cysteine to phenylalanine, the CDR3 has 15 residues. CDR3 DNA only is kept here, 45 bases in frame from base 1. V is pared back by 3 bases and J by 0 bases, with 9 bases lying between the germline termini. The germline V gene supplies CDR1 LGHNA and CDR2 YSLEER. The time point tag for this specimen amounts to: recipient sample about 28 days before transplant, after cytoreduction. Recipient blood was collected about 28 days before transplant and at days 30, 100 and 180 after transplant. Nuclei Lysis Solution was used to extract genomic DNA from fresh or cryopreserved unfractionated peripheral blood mononuclear cells. With the immunoSEQ assay, which is a bias-controlled multiplex PCR relying on V- and J-specific primers, TCR beta CDR3 regions were amplified from genomic DNA. In a second PCR step, the CDR3 amplicons were tagged with a proprietary barcode plus Illumina adapter sequences. An Illumina MiSeq instrument was used to sequence the CDR3 libraries. Turning to the authors' computational methods: Export and quality control were done with immunoSEQ Analyzer 3.0, while downstream analyses used R Bioconductor and Immunarch. Only productive rearrangements within the normalized downsampled data set were used in the calculation of repertoire metrics. In the normalized cohort, clonotypes with more than 5 templates were defined as pathologically expanded. The Inverse Simpson Index was used to measure repertoire diversity. To capture all clonotypes, CMV-specificity analyses were performed on the non-normalized data set. What TCRdb holds here is the immuneACCESS table cut down to in-frame rearrangements. Part of the clones is not present; checked against another copy, under half of the missing clones reflect an unresolved V gene, and the others are unexplained. V and J calls and clone size are as listed in that table; D and trimming were resolved from the DNA. Present in this sample are some 30,000 clones, 60% to 75% of which were seen just once. The leading ten clones occupy about 6% of the sample.

This entry is derived from a study of T cell clonotyping in hematopoietic cell transplantation (dated by TCRdb to the early 2020s). Notes on the research overall: Pretransplant samples from recipients were collected after cytoreduction. A total of about 140 blood samples were gathered in the study from a few dozen consecutive transplant recipients along with their related donors. Recruitment of patients ran from 2015 to early 2017, and follow-up continued until late 2020 or until death. The research as a whole found: After transplant, TCR diversity in recipients dropped, and pathologically expanded clonotypes increased progressively from day 30 to day 180. The sample size was limited and the cells went unsorted, which meant the CD4 and CD8 repertoire contributions could not be told apart. Donor and pretransplant recipient Inverse Simpson Index values predicted broader posttransplant TCR repertoire diversity. Overlap with donor repertoires was found for only a small fraction of recipient repertoires, with over 97% found to appear de novo at the given depth.

The sequencing here drew on peripheral blood mononuclear cells, taken before stem cell transplant. Recombination linked TRBV4-3 to TRBJ1-3; no D segment can be confidently identified. The source is a man over 45 with myelodysplastic syndrome. Some clones in this sample may be carry-over from other donors' samples. CDR3 protein: CASSQGPSSGNTIYF. The nucleotides are TGCGCCAGCAGCCAGGGTCCCAGCTCTGGAAACACCATATATTTT.